These 21 T cell receptor beta chains came from one sample sequenced in a study of CD8 T cells in Susac syndrome. The RNA input was about 0.45 to 1 ug, and it was reverse transcribed with random hexamers. TCRdb passed the immunoSEQ multiplex PCR reads through MiXCR, listing each CDR3 protein once. The repertoire holds about 190,000 distinct CDR3 sequences, with roughly 95% as singletons. The specimen was CD4+ T cells from PBMCs. These receptor sequences come from a human donor with Susac syndrome.

The CDR3 DNA is TGTGCCTGGAGTTCCGATCAGGGATGGACTGAAGCTTTCTTT. This encodes CAWSSDQGWTEAFF. The rearrangement uses TRBV30 and TRBJ1-1, with D possibly TRBD1 on 5 matching bases. The germline CDR1 and CDR2 sequences are GTSNPN and SVGIG (reference sequence). Trimming took off 2 bases at V and 5 bases at J, with 15 bases between the two ends. CDR3 length: 14 residues.

The chain uses TRBV11-3 and TRBJ2-2, with D unresolved. The CDR3 sequence is 13 residues long. Trimming took off 6 bases at V and 4 bases at J, with 9 bases between the two ends. Germline V gene data show CDR1 as SGHNT and CDR2 as YENEEA. CDR3 loop: CASSPSSTGELFF. Here the CDR3 DNA reads TGTGCCAGCAGTCCTTCGAGCACCGGGGAGCTGTTTTTT.

The rearrangement links TRBV7-3 to TRBJ2-1, with 9 bases aligning to TRBD2. V trimming: 3 bases; J trimming: 5 bases; junction bases outside the gene matches: 8. This CDR3 contains 16 residues. Germline V lookup: CDR1 SGHTA, CDR2 FQGTGA. The CDR3 region has the DNA TGTGCCAGCAGCTTGCAAACGGGACTAGCTCACAATGAGCAGTTCTTC. This codes for CASSLQTGLAHNEQFF.

This chain's CDR3 is CSVGETGASYEQYF. The CDR3 nucleotides are TGCAGCGTTGGTGAGACAGGGGCCTCCTACGAGCAGTACTTC. The chain joins TRBV29-1 to TRBJ2-7; 8 bases match TRBD1. V was clipped by 4 bases and J by 0 bases; unmatched bases: 5. The germline CDR1 and CDR2 sequences are SQVTM and ANQGSEA. The CDR3 runs 14 residues.

This clonotype was detected only once. This chain links TRBV12-3 or TRBV12-4 with TRBJ2-5; a weak D match, TRBD1 (5 bases). Deletions cut 4 bases from V and 2 bases from J, with 17 bases between. The CDR3 is made up of 16 amino acids. The CDR3, as DNA: TGTGCCAGCAGTTCCCCCTTAAGGGGCGGTCAAGAGACCCAGTACTTC. Encoded protein: CASSSPLRGGQETQYF.

The V gene is TRBV28, the J gene TRBJ1-2, with D perhaps matching TRBD1 (6 bases). Between the trimmed V and J ends, which lost 5 bases and 2 bases, there was a span of 12 bases. This CDR3 comprises 14 residues. The germline CDR1 and CDR2 sequences are MDHEN and SYDVKM. The CDR3 sequence: CASSLTGYNYGYTF. DNA for the CDR3: TGTGCCAGCAGTCTAACAGGGTACAACTATGGCTACACCTTC.

This chain joins TRBV5-1 and TRBJ2-5, with D perhaps matching TRBD2 (5 bases). CDR1 is SGHRS and CDR2 is YFSETQ in the germline V gene. V lost 10 bases, J lost 2 bases, and 18 bases lay in between. This CDR3 has 14 residues. The CDR3 spells CACSDSDDQETQYF. The CDR3 DNA follows: TGCGCCTGCTCGGACTCGGACGATCAAGAGACCCAGTACTTC.

This clonotype is a singleton in its sample. The chain carries TRBV6-2 or TRBV6-3 and TRBJ2-3; weak D call: TRBD1 (6 bases). The CDR3 has 16 amino acids. With 5 bases removed from V and 2 bases from J, the gap between germline ends came to 17 bases. Germline-derived CDR1 and CDR2 are MNHEY and SVGEGT. CDR3 protein: CASSPWTGGFTDTQYF. In DNA, the CDR3 is TGTGCCAGCAGTCCTTGGACTGGGGGCTTCACAGATACGCAGTATTTT.

The rearrangement links TRBV4-3 to TRBJ2-7; TRBD2 aligns across 10 bases. Per the germline V gene, CDR1 is LGHNA and CDR2 is YSLEER. This CDR3 has 18 residues. After removal of 1 base from V and 2 bases from J, the junction contained 11 bases not matched to a gene. The CDR3 sequence: CASSQAASGGLRPYEQYF. The CDR3, as DNA: TGCGCCAGCAGCCAAGCAGCTAGCGGGGGTCTTCGACCCTACGAGCAGTACTTC.

This chain joins TRBV7-9 and TRBJ2-5, with D unclear. V gave up 3 bases and J gave up 5 bases, with 7 bases separating them. Germline V gene data show CDR1 as SEHNR and CDR2 as FQNEAQ (reference sequence). This CDR3 is built from 12 residues. The CDR3 nucleotides are TGTGCCAGCAGCTTCCTGGACGAGACCCAGTACTTC. Its protein product is CASSFLDETQYF.

The chain uses TRBV7-2 and TRBJ1-6, with D tentatively TRBD1 (6 bases). There are 15 residues in the CDR3. Trimming removed 3 bases at V and 3 bases at J, with 9 bases between. CDR1 and CDR2 (germline): SGHTA, FQGNSA. The CDR3 region is CASSFSRGYNSPLHF. CDR3 nucleotides: TGTGCCAGCAGCTTCTCCAGGGGCTATAATTCACCCCTCCACTTT.

The chain links TRBV29-1 to TRBJ1-1; 8 bases agree with TRBD1. The germline V gene encodes CDR1 SQVTM and CDR2 ANQGSEA. After removal of 7 bases from V and 2 bases from J, the junction contained 6 bases not matched to a gene. The CDR3 spans 13 residues. Here the CDR3 reads CSGRRGRNTEAFF. Here the CDR3 DNA reads TGCAGCGGTCGCAGGGGGCGAAACACTGAAGCTTTCTTT.

The chain uses TRBV9 and TRBJ2-4, with 7 bases fitting TRBD1. After removal of 0 bases from V and 7 bases from J, the junction contained 4 bases not matched to a gene. Germline V gene sequence: CDR1 SGDLS, CDR2 YYNGEE. This CDR3 contains 14 residues. CDR3 in DNA: TGTGCCAGCAGCGTAGGAGGGGGCCCCAACATTCAGTACTTC. Its translation is CASSVGGGPNIQYF.

In DNA form, the CDR3 reads TGTGCCAGCAGTTACCCGGAGGGACAGTCGTATGGCTACACCTTC. Its protein is CASSYPEGQSYGYTF. V is TRBV6-6 and J is TRBJ1-2; TRBD1 aligns across 7 bases. The germline gives CDR1 MNHNY, CDR2 SVGAGI (reference sequence). J lost 5 bases, V lost 2 bases, and 8 bases had no gene match. This CDR3 comprises 15 residues.

The V call is TRBV27, the J call TRBJ2-2; D tentatively reads TRBD1 or TRBD2 (5 bases each). CDR1 is MNHEY and CDR2 is SMNVEV in the germline V gene (reference sequence). The CDR3 has 14 amino acids. Trimming took 7 bases from V and 1 from J, leaving 10 bases between them. This chain's CDR3 is CASTVGVNTGELFF. The CDR3 DNA is TGTGCCAGCACAGTGGGGGTGAACACCGGGGAGCTGTTTTTT.

The chain uses TRBV30 and TRBJ1-4; D gene uncertain. V lost 8 bases to trimming and J lost 8 bases, with 24 bases between them. The V gene's germline CDR1 is GTSNPN and CDR2 SVGIG (reference sequence). The CDR3 loop spans 15 amino acids. CDR3 loop: CARSSDPITSEKLFF. The DNA for the CDR3 is TGTGCCCGATCCTCTGACCCCATTACCAGCGAAAAACTGTTTTTT.

The chain is built from TRBV6-5 and TRBJ2-2, with 7 bases that match TRBD2. CDR1 MNHEY and CDR2 SVGAGI come from the germline V gene. After removal of 0 bases from V and 6 bases from J, the junction contained 7 bases not matched to a gene. The CDR3 extends over 16 amino acids. The CDR3 protein is CASSYSGWLAAGELFF. CDR3 coding DNA: TGTGCCAGCAGTTACTCGGGTTGGCTAGCGGCCGGGGAGCTGTTTTTT.

This chain links TRBV2 with TRBJ2-1; D is unclear. This CDR3 region has 13 residues. V shed 6 bases and J shed 2 bases, with 8 bases lying between them. Germline CDR1 and CDR2: SNHLY and FYNNEI. Written as DNA, the CDR3 is TGTGCCAGCAGGATAGGTACCTACAATGAGCAGTTCTTC. It specifies CASRIGTYNEQFF.

The J gene is TRBJ2-3, the V gene TRBV4-2; TRBD2 is a possible D gene (7 bases). Germline CDR1 reads LGHNA; CDR2 reads YNFKEQ. The CDR3 is made up of 17 amino acids. V lost 0 bases to trimming and J lost 3 bases, with 16 bases between them. The CDR3, as DNA: TGTGCCAGCAGCCAAGATATTGAGGGGGGGGTGACAGATACGCAGTATTTT. Translating gives CASSQDIEGGVTDTQYF.

This chain joins TRBV27 and TRBJ2-7, with 7 bases that match TRBD1. The CDR3 spans 17 residues. The junction had 10 bases not matched to a gene; V was cut back by 0 bases and J by 2 bases. The germline V gene encodes CDR1 MNHEY and CDR2 SMNVEV (reference sequence). CDR3 sequence (DNA): TGTGCCAGCAGTTTATCGTCCCCACAGGGGATGACCTACGAGCAGTACTTC. Translating gives CASSLSSPQGMTYEQYF.

The rearrangement joins TRBV5-1 to TRBJ2-1; 9 bases are shared with TRBD1. This CDR3 is built from 15 residues. Germline V gene lookup returns CDR1 SGHRS and CDR2 YFSETQ. V trimming: 0 bases; J trimming: 6 bases; junction bases outside the gene matches: 4. In DNA form, the CDR3 reads TGCGCCAGCAGCTTGGTAGTGGGACAGGGCAATGAGCAGTTCTTC. It codes for CASSLVVGQGNEQFF.